What follows are 22 T cell receptor beta chains derived from one specimen sequenced in a study of cytomegalovirus exposure and HLA in healthy donors. Sequenced by immunoSEQ multiplex PCR; TCRdb stores in-frame clones only, minus some. The profile shows just over 80,000 clones, 95% to 96% of them singletons. The sequenced sample consisted of PBMCs. The receptors originated from a woman under 30 in good health and CMV-seronegative.

The gene calls are TRBV28 and TRBJ2-1; TRBD1 matches 7 bases. The CDR3 spans 13 residues. From germline, CDR1 is MDHEN and CDR2 SYDVKM. V shed 6 bases and J 10 bases; nucleotides not matched to a gene: 9. CDR3 DNA sequence: TGTGCCAGCAGACAACAGGGGTCTGGGGAGCAGTTCTTC. Translation gives CASRQQGSGEQFF.

The V gene is TRBV15, the J gene TRBJ2-1, with 8 bases that match TRBD1. Looked up from germline, CDR1 is LNHNV and CDR2 is YYDKDF (reference sequence). CDR3 length equals 14 residues. V shed 11 bases and J 4 bases; nucleotides not matched to a gene: 10. The chain's CDR3 is CASSPGTGYNEQFF. CDR3 DNA: TGTGCCTCCTCCCCCGGGACAGGATACAATGAGCAGTTCTTC.

The rearrangement links TRBV28 to TRBJ2-7; 11 bases align to TRBD1. The CDR3 sequence is 15 residues long. Trimming took 5 bases from V and 3 from J; bases not matched to a gene: 6. CDR1 and CDR2 (germline): MDHEN, SYDVKM. In DNA, the CDR3 is TGTGCCAGCAGTCACGCCGGGACAGGGGGCTACGAGCAGTACTTC. It is translated as CASSHAGTGGYEQYF.

The rearrangement uses TRBV9 and TRBJ2-7, with 8 positions matching TRBD2. CDR1 is SGDLS, CDR2 YYNGEE, per germline. This CDR3 is built from 15 residues. Unmatched junction bases numbered 5, after V lost 3 bases and J lost 0 bases. The DNA of the CDR3 is TGTGCCAGCAGCGAGAGCGGGAGTAACTCCTACGAGCAGTACTTC. This translates into CASSESGSNSYEQYF.

The chain couples TRBV6-5 to TRBJ1-5; TRBD1 matches at 8 bases. The ends lost 6 bases at V and 5 bases at J; junction bases unmatched: 6. The CDR3 is made up of 14 amino acids. CDR1 is MNHEY and CDR2 is SVGAGI in the germline V gene. The CDR3 sequence: CASSKGTGYQPQHF. The CDR3 DNA is TGTGCCAGCAGCAAAGGGACAGGTTATCAGCCCCAGCATTTT.

V usage is TRBV5-1 and J usage is TRBJ2-1; TRBD2 might be the D (6 bases). CDR1 and CDR2 from the germline V gene are SGHRS and YFSETQ. The V gene lost 3 bases and the J gene lost 6 bases, with 16 bases spanning the gap. The CDR3 is 15 residues long. The CDR3 sequence is CASSSWLTSINEQFF. The DNA of the CDR3 is TGCGCCAGCAGCTCATGGTTGACTAGTATCAATGAGCAGTTCTTC.

V is TRBV29-1 and J is TRBJ2-1, with 13 bases that match TRBD2. Germline CDR1 is SQVTM and CDR2 is ANQGSEA. The CDR3 totals 15 residues. V lost 7 bases and J lost 8; bases outside the gene matches: 11. CDR3 sequence (DNA): TGCAGCGGGGGACCGGGACTAGCGGGACTGGATGAGCAGTTCTTC. Encoded protein: CSGGPGLAGLDEQFF.

This chain uses TRBV7-9 with TRBJ1-1; TRBD1 is a possible D gene (5 bases). The V gene's germline CDR1 is SEHNR and CDR2 FQNEAQ (reference sequence). V lost 1 base, J lost 0 bases, and 9 bases lay in between. The CDR3 covers 15 residues. CDR3 nucleotide sequence: TGTGCCAGCAGCTTAGAGGGGCACTTGAACACTGAAGCTTTCTTT. Translated: CASSLEGHLNTEAFF.

The genes are TRBV7-8 and TRBJ1-1; TRBD1 agrees at 8 bases. V was pared by 1 base and J by 5 bases, with 6 bases of the junction left unmatched. The CDR3 covers 15 residues. The germline CDR1 and CDR2 sequences are SGHVS and FQNEAQ. CDR3 bases: TGTGCCAGCAGCTTAGGTGCAGGGGGCGGGACTGAAGCTTTCTTT. It translates to CASSLGAGGGTEAFF.

This clone was observed a single time. The rearrangement links TRBV9 to TRBJ2-1; perhaps TRBD1 as D (6 bases). This CDR3 region has 13 residues. Germline assignment: CDR1 SGDLS and CDR2 YYNGEE. Deletions cut 5 bases from V and 5 bases from J, with 11 bases between. The CDR3 loop is CASRGAVNNEQFF. In nucleotides, the CDR3 is TGTGCCAGCAGGGGGGCTGTGAACAATGAGCAGTTCTTC.

This chain connects TRBV5-1 to TRBJ2-7; D is possibly TRBD2 (5 bases). This CDR3 is built from 13 residues. Germline V gene sequence: CDR1 SGHRS, CDR2 YFSETQ. Trimming shortened V by 4 bases and J by 4 bases, and 12 bases separated the two germline ends. The CDR3, as DNA: TGCGCCAGCAGCAGCGGACGAGTATACGAGCAGTACTTC. This translates into CASSSGRVYEQYF.

V gene TRBV10-1 combines with J gene TRBJ2-1; 7 positions match TRBD2. The CDR3 totals 15 residues. The ends lost 2 bases at V and 2 bases at J; junction bases unmatched: 3. Per the germline V gene, CDR1 is WNHNN and CDR2 is SYGVQD (reference sequence). For the CDR3, the DNA is TGCGCCAGCAGTGAGATGGCGGGGGCCTACAATGAGCAGTTCTTC. This codes for CASSEMAGAYNEQFF.

This chain joins TRBV19 and TRBJ2-7; TRBD1 matches at 7 bases. The germline gives CDR1 LNHDA, CDR2 SQIVND (reference sequence). This CDR3 contains 17 residues. Trimming took 2 bases from V and 3 from J; bases not matched to a gene: 13. The DNA for the CDR3 is TGTGCCAGTAGTATATACGGGACGGGACAGATGATCTACGAGCAGTACTTC. Translating gives CASSIYGTGQMIYEQYF.

The DNA for the CDR3 is TGTGCCAGCAGTTACCCGAATTCACCCCTCCACTTT. This encodes CASSYPNSPLHF. This chain links TRBV6-5 with TRBJ1-6; D gene unclear. The CDR3 loop spans 12 amino acids. V lost 2 bases and J 7 bases, leaving 3 bases between the germline ends. Per the germline V gene, CDR1 is MNHEY and CDR2 is SVGAGI.

Here the CDR3 reads CASSPKNEKLFF. CDR3 nucleotides: TGTGCCAGCAGCCCTAAAAATGAAAAACTGTTTTTT. The chain is built from TRBV7-8 and TRBJ1-4; D uncertain. The CDR3 loop spans 12 amino acids. V shed 5 bases and J shed 5 bases, with 6 bases lying between them. Germline CDR1 reads SGHVS; CDR2 reads FQNEAQ.

The chain recombines TRBV18 with TRBJ2-7; TRBD1 matches 8 bases. The germline V gene encodes CDR1 KGHSH and CDR2 LQKENI. The V gene end was trimmed by 2 bases and the J gene end by 12 bases; junction bases not matched to a gene: 6. CDR3 size: 12 residues. CDR3 in amino acids: CASSPGQGASYF. CDR3 in DNA: TGTGCCAGCTCACCAGGGCAGGGGGCCTCGTACTTC.

The gene calls are TRBV29-1 and TRBJ2-7; TRBD2 might be the D (6 bases). The germline V gene encodes CDR1 SQVTM and CDR2 ANQGSEA. Trimming took 5 bases from V and 3 from J, leaving 17 bases between them. CDR3 length equals 14 residues. The CDR3 nucleotides are TGCAGCGTTAAGGGGCGGGAATCCGGCTACGAGCAGTACTTC. Translated: CSVKGRESGYEQYF.

This chain links TRBV19 with TRBJ1-1; 8 positions match TRBD1. The CDR3 extends over 13 amino acids. From germline, CDR1 is LNHDA and CDR2 SQIVND (reference sequence). Trimming cost V 1 base and J 5 bases; bases outside gene matches: 0. CDR3 nucleotide sequence: TGTGCCAGTAGTATAGGGACAGGGACTGAAGCTTTCTTT. Translation gives CASSIGTGTEAFF.

The rearrangement links TRBV30 to TRBJ2-4; 9 nucleotides match TRBD1. V gave up 1 base and J gave up 4 bases; unmatched junction bases: 17. CDR3 length: 19 amino acids. CDR1 GTSNPN and CDR2 SVGIG come from the germline V gene (reference sequence). CDR3 in amino acids: CAWSAPIDSTGGGKNIQYF. The DNA for the CDR3 is TGTGCCTGGAGTGCCCCGATAGATTCGACAGGGGGGGGAAAAAACATTCAGTACTTC.

The chain links TRBV6-4 to TRBJ2-1; 8 bases line up with TRBD2. The germline gives CDR1 MRHNA, CDR2 SNTAGT. The CDR3 has 14 amino acids. The trim removed 0 bases at V and 8 bases at J, leaving 3 bases unmatched. CDR3: CASSDSGLVDEQFF. CDR3 nucleotides: TGTGCCAGCAGTGACTCGGGACTAGTCGATGAGCAGTTCTTC.

CDR3: CASSPRSQALQLLREQFF. DNA of the CDR3: TGTGCCAGCTCACCACGTTCTCAGGCTCTCCAGCTACTCCGTGAGCAGTTCTTC. V usage is TRBV18 and J usage is TRBJ2-1; unclear D gene. Germline V CDR1 and CDR2: KGHSH, LQKENI. The CDR3 spans 18 residues. V lost 1 base and J 9 bases, leaving 25 bases between the germline ends.

This chain links TRBV28 with TRBJ1-5, with 8 bases matching TRBD1. Germline CDR1 and CDR2: MDHEN and SYDVKM. Trimming removed 5 bases from V and 1 base from J; junction bases left unmatched: 4. The CDR3 covers 15 residues. CDR3 loop: CASSRDRGSNQPQHF. CDR3 coding DNA: TGTGCCAGCAGTAGAGACAGGGGAAGCAATCAGCCCCAGCATTTT.